The 18 T cell receptor beta chains reported below all come from one sample, sequenced in a study of identical twins (dated by TCRdb to 2016 to 2017). Library construction relied on 5' RACE. Sequencing was performed on an Illumina HiSeq 2000. Clones were called with MiXCR by TCRdb after fastp trimmed the public reads at Q25, and only in-frame beta chains were retained. Each entry is one CDR3 protein sequence, shown with its most common DNA and genes. The sample data list 200,000 to 250,000 distinct CDR3 sequences, and around 6.6% of these were observed just once. The ten biggest clones cover roughly 3.6% of the sample. The same data also went into a second study, on yellow fever vaccine responses in identical twins.

The sample consisted of memory (CD45RO+) T cells sorted from blood. The cell subset or site label on this specimen signifies: CD45RO+ enriched T cells. The receptors were sampled from a woman aged 18-29 years in good health.

This clonotype was found a few times. V gene TRBV11-2 combines with J gene TRBJ2-1; TRBD2 matches 9 bases. The length of the CDR3 is 17 residues. Losses at the gene ends were 1 base for V and 3 bases for J; bases not matched to a gene: 7. Germline V lookup: CDR1 SGHAT, CDR2 FQNNGV. CDR3 in DNA: TGTGCCAGCAGCTTAGTCCTAGCGGGAAACTACTACAATGAGCAGTTCTTC. This sequence encodes CASSLVLAGNYYNEQFF.

With respect to this clonotype: Mismatch with germline at one junction end may stem from a read error. The rearrangement uses TRBV7-2 and TRBJ2-7; 8 positions agree with TRBD2. Looked up from germline, CDR1 is SGHTA and CDR2 is FQGNSA. CDR3 length equals 14 residues. The CDR3 DNA follows: TGTGCCAGCAGCTGGGGACTAGTCTCCGACGAGCAGTACTTC. It codes for CASSWGLVSDEQYF. The entire variable domain, with the rest obtained from reference TRBV7-2 and TRBJ2-7, is as follows: GAGVSQSPSNKVTEKGKDVELRCDPISGHTALYWYRQSLGQGLEFLIYFQGNSAPDKSGLPSDRFSAERTGGSVSTLTIQRTQQEDSAVYLCASSWGLVSDEQYFGPGTRLTVT.

The chain joins TRBV20-1 to TRBJ1-2; 12 bases align to TRBD1. Per germline, CDR1 DFQATT and CDR2 SNEGSKA (reference sequence). With V trimmed by 4 bases and J by 4 bases, 4 bases remained unmatched. This CDR3 has 14 amino acids. The CDR3 DNA sequence: TGCAGTGCTATCGGGACAGGGGGCGTCTATGGCTACACCTTC. Translating gives CSAIGTGGVYGYTF.

Only a few counts were recorded for this clonotype. This chain links TRBV25-1 with TRBJ1-5, with TRBD1 as a possible D gene (6 bases). CDR1 MGHDK and CDR2 SYGVNS come from the germline V gene. V lost 5 bases to trimming and J lost 0 bases, with 11 bases between them. The CDR3 length is 15 residues. Here the CDR3 DNA reads TGTGCCAGCAGTCCAGGGGACAATAGCAATCAGCCCCAGCATTTT. Translating it yields CASSPGDNSNQPQHF.

This chain links TRBV7-2 with TRBJ2-1; no reliable D call. CDR1 and CDR2 (germline): SGHTA, FQGNSA. Trimming took 5 bases from V and 9 from J, leaving 14 bases between them. This CDR3 region has 13 residues. CDR3 DNA sequence: TGTGCCAGCAGCACCCGTTTTAGTGGTGAGCAGTTCTTC. It is translated as CASSTRFSGEQFF.

This clonotype was found many times. The chain uses TRBV2 and TRBJ2-7, with 7 bases identical to TRBD2. CDR3 length: 14 residues. Unmatched junction bases numbered 6, after V lost 5 bases and J lost 2 bases. CDR1 is SNHLY and CDR2 is FYNNEI in the germline V gene. This CDR3 reads CASSFHGGAYEQYF. CDR3 DNA: TGTGCCAGCAGTTTTCATGGGGGGGCCTACGAGCAGTACTTC.

Only a few counts were recorded for this clonotype. The chain links TRBV12-3 or TRBV12-4 to TRBJ2-2, with D unresolved. CDR3 size: 12 residues. Trimming took off 7 bases at V and 7 bases at J, with 10 bases between the two ends. Here the CDR3 reads CASTIWVGELFF. The CDR3 region has the DNA TGTGCCAGCACCATCTGGGTCGGGGAGCTGTTTTTT.

The chain employs TRBV6-6 and TRBJ2-2; the match to TRBD1 covers 8 bases. J gave up 8 bases and V 5 bases, and 1 base lay outside the gene matches. Looked up from germline, CDR1 is MNHNY and CDR2 is SVGAGI (reference sequence). CDR3 size: 12 residues. The CDR3 DNA sequence: TGTGCCAGCAGTGGGGACAGGGGGGAGCTGTTTTTT. Amino acid sequence: CASSGDRGELFF.

This clonotype was counted many times. This chain links TRBV7-2 with TRBJ2-3; no firm D call. The germline V gene encodes CDR1 SGHTA and CDR2 FQGNSA. Trimming left V 0 bases short and J 2 bases short, with 9 bases between. CDR3 length: 15 amino acids. Here the CDR3 reads CASSLALANTDTQYF. CDR3 bases: TGTGCCAGCAGCTTAGCGTTAGCTAACACAGATACGCAGTATTTT. Drawing the rest from reference TRBV7-2 and TRBJ2-3, the complete variable domain is GAGVSQSPSNKVTEKGKDVELRCDPISGHTALYWYRQSLGQGLEFLIYFQGNSAPDKSGLPSDRFSAERTGGSVSTLTIQRTQQEDSAVYLCASSLALANTDTQYFGPGTRLTVL.

This clonotype came up a few times. The CDR3 nucleotides read TGTGCCACCAGCAGAGAGGCTAGCGGGAGTTGGGAGACCCAGTACTTC. It translates to CATSREASGSWETQYF. The chain links TRBV15 to TRBJ2-5, with 10 positions matching TRBD2. The trim removed 0 bases at V and 5 bases at J, leaving 6 bases unmatched. This CDR3 contains 16 residues. CDR1 and CDR2 (germline): LNHNV, YYDKDF (reference sequence).

This chain connects TRBV3-1 to TRBJ1-1; no firm D call. The CDR3 spans 14 residues. Germline values: CDR1 LGHDT, CDR2 YNNKEL (reference sequence). V was trimmed by 1 base and J by 3 bases, leaving 9 bases between them. The chain's CDR3 is CASSQVRRDTEAFF. The CDR3 bases are TGTGCCAGCAGCCAAGTCCGACGGGACACTGAAGCTTTCTTT.

This clonotype was seen at least ten times. The chain combines TRBV24-1 with TRBJ2-7; 8 bases are a match to TRBD1. This CDR3 comprises 15 residues. The V gene end was trimmed by 2 bases and the J gene end by 5 bases; junction bases not matched to a gene: 7. Germline V gene lookup returns CDR1 KGHDR and CDR2 SFDVKD. The DNA of the CDR3 is TGTGCCACCAGTGATTCCGGGACAGGCTGGGACGAGCAGTACTTC. Protein product: CATSDSGTGWDEQYF.

This clonotype appeared many times. The V gene is TRBV29-1, the J gene TRBJ2-7, with D maybe TRBD2 (5 bases). The CDR3 runs to 14 residues. V lost 4 bases and J 6 bases, leaving 19 bases between the germline ends. CDR1 and CDR2 from the germline V gene are SQVTM and ANQGSEA. CDR3 DNA sequence: TGCAGCGTTGGCCCTCTAGAGTTCAGCGGCGAGCAGTACTTC. Its protein is CSVGPLEFSGEQYF.

Only a few counts were recorded for this clonotype. The chain employs TRBV6-5 and TRBJ1-2, with D hard to call. Trimming left V 2 bases short and J 4 bases short, with 17 bases between. Germline assignment: CDR1 MNHEY and CDR2 SVGAGI. This CDR3 is built from 16 residues. The CDR3 nucleotides are TGTGCCAGCAGTTACGACTCCCGGCAGCAGATCTATGGCTACACCTTC. Its protein is CASSYDSRQQIYGYTF.

This clonotype was seen a handful of times. This chain joins TRBV12-3 or TRBV12-4 and TRBJ2-5; the D gene could be TRBD1 or TRBD2 (7 bases each). With 2 bases removed from V and 4 bases from J, the gap between germline ends came to 11 bases. CDR3 length equals 14 residues. CDR3 coding DNA: TGTGCCAGCAGTTTATCCAGGGGGGGAGAGACCCAGTACTTC. This translates into CASSLSRGGETQYF.

The V call is TRBV6-1, the J call TRBJ1-5, with 8 positions matching TRBD1. The CDR3 is made up of 14 amino acids. V was pared by 4 bases and J by 6 bases, with 5 bases of the junction left unmatched. The germline CDR1 and CDR2 sequences are MNHNS and SASEGT. CDR3 coding DNA: TGTGCCAGCAGTGCTGGACAGGGCGGTCAGCCCCAGCATTTT. Its protein is CASSAGQGGQPQHF.

This clonotype was observed many times. The CDR3 DNA sequence: TGTGCCAGCAGCCACTTCTACAACACCGGGGAGCTGTTTTTT. Translated: CASSHFYNTGELFF. The chain joins TRBV14 to TRBJ2-2; D is undetermined. Germline V gene sequence: CDR1 SGHDN, CDR2 FVKESK. The CDR3 runs 14 residues. V gave up 3 bases and J gave up 2 bases, with 7 bases separating them.

This clonotype showed up just a few times. This chain uses TRBV3-1 with TRBJ1-6, with D possibly TRBD1 on 5 matching bases. CDR3 length: 16 residues. V dropped 2 bases and J dropped 10 bases, with 18 bases sitting between them. The germline CDR1 and CDR2 sequences are LGHDT and YNNKEL (reference sequence). CDR3 coding DNA: TGTGCCAGCAGCCAATCCACCAACAGGAACGGGTCACCCCTCCACTTT. Amino acids: CASSQSTNRNGSPLHF. Drawing the rest from reference TRBV3-1 and TRBJ1-6, the complete variable domain is DTAVSQTPKYLVTQMGNDKSIKCEQNLGHDTMYWYKQDSKKFLKIMFSYNNKELIINETVPNRFSPKSPDKAHLNLHINSLELGDSAVYFCASSQSTNRNGSPLHFGNGTRLTVT.